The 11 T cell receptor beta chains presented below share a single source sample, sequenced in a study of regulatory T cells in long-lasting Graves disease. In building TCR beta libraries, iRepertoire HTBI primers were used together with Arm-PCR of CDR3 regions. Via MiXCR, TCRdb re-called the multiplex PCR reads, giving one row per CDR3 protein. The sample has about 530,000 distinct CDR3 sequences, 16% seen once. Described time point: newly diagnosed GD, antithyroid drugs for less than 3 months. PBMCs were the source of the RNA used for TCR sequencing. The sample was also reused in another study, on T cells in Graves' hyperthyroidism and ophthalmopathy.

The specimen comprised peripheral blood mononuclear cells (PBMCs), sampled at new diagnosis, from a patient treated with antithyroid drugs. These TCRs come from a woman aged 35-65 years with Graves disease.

CDR3 DNA sequence: TGTGCCAGTAGTATTGGGAGGGGCACAGATACGCAGTATTTT. Protein product: CASSIGRGTDTQYF. The chain couples TRBV19 to TRBJ2-3; 7 positions agree with TRBD2. Germline V gives CDR1 LNHDA, CDR2 SQIVND (reference sequence). This CDR3 is 14 amino acids long. The junction had 1 base not matched to a gene; V was cut back by 3 bases and J by 1 base.

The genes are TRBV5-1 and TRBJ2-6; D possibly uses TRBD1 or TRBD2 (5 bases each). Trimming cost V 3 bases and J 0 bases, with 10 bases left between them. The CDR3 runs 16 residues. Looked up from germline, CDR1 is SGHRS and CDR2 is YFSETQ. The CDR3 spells CASSWGIPSGANVLTF. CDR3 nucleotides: TGCGCCAGCAGCTGGGGGATTCCCTCTGGGGCCAACGTCCTGACTTTC.

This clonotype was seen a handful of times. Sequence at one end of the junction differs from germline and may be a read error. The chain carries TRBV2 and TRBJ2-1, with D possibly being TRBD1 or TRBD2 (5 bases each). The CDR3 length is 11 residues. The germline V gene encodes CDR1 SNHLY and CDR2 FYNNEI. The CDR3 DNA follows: TGTGCCAGCAGTGAAAGGGGAGAGCAGTCCTTC. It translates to CASSERGEQSF.

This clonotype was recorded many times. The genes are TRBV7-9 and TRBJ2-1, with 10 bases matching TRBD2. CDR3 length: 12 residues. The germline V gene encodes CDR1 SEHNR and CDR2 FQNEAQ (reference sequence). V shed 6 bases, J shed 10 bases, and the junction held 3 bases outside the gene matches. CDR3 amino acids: CASSLGLAEQFF. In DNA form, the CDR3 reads TGTGCCAGCAGTTTGGGACTAGCGGAGCAGTTCTTC.

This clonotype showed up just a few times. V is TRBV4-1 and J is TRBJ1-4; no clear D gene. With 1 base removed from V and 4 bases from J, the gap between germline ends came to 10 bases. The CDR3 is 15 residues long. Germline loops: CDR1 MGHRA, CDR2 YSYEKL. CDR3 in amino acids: CASSQAALNNEKLFF. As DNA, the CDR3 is TGCGCCAGCAGCCAAGCGGCTCTCAATAATGAAAAACTGTTTTTT.

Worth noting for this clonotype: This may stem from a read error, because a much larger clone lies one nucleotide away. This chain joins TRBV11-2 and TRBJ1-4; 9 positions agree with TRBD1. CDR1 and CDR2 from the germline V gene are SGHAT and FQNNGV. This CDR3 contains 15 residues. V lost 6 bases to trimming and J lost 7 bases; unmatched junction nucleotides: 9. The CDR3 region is CASSPTGTGTEKLFF. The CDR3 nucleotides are TGTGCCAGCAGTCCTACCGGGACAGGGACTGAAAAACTGTTTTTT.

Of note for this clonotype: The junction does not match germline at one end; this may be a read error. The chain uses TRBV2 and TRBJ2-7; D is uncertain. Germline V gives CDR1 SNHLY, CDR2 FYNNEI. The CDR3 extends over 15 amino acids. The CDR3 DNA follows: TGCGCCAGCAGCCAAGAACTCAGTTCAACTTACGAGCAGTACTTC. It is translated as CASSQELSSTYEQYF.

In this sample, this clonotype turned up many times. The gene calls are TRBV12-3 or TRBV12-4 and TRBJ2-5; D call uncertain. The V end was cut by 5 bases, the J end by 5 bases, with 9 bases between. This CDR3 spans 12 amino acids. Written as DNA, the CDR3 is TGTGCCAGCAGTCCAACTTGGGAGACCCAGTACTTC. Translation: CASSPTWETQYF.

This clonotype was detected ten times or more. CDR3 protein: CASRRWDTLNTEAFF. The CDR3 nucleotides are TGCGCCAGCAGAAGATGGGACACATTGAACACTGAAGCTTTCTTT. The V and J genes are TRBV5-1 and TRBJ1-1; a weak D match, TRBD1 (6 bases). Trimming pared 5 bases from V and 0 bases from J, leaving 14 bases between. The CDR3 runs 15 residues. In germline, CDR1 is SGHRS, CDR2 YFSETQ.

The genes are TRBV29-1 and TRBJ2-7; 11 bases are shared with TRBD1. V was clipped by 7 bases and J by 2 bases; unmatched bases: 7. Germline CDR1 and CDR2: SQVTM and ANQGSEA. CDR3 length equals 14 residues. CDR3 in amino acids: CSAGQGVYTYEQYF. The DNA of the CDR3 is TGCAGCGCGGGACAGGGGGTCTACACCTACGAGCAGTACTTC.

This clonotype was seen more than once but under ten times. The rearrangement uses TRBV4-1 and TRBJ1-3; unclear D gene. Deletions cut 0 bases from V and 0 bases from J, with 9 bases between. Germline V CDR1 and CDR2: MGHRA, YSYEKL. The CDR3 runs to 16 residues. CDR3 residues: CASSQEGRSSGNTIYF. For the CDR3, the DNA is TGCGCCAGCAGCCAAGAAGGCCGAAGCTCTGGAAACACCATATATTTT.